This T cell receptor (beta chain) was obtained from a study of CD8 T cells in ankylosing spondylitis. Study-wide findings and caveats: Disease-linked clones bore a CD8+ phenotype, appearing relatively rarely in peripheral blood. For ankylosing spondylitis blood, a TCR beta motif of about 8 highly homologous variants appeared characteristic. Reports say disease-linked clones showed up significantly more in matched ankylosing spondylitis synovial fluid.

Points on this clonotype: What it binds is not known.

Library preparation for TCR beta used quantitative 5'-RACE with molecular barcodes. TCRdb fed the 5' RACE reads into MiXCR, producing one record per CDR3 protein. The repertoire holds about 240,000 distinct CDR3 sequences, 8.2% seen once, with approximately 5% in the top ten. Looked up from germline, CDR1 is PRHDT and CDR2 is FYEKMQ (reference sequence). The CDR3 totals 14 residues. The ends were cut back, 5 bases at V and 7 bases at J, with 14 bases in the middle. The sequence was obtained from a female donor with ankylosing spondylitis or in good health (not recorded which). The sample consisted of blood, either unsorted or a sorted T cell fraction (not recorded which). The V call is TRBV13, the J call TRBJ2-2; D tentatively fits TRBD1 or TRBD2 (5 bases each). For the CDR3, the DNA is TGTGCCAGCAGCCCTGGGGGTTTGTGCGGGGAGCTGTTTTTT. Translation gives CASSPGGLCGELFF.